Below, 8 T cell receptor beta chains from the same sample are listed, as sequenced in a study of cytomegalovirus exposure and HLA in healthy donors. With 60 Vbeta and 13 Jbeta primers, the PCR was carried out. Some clones are missing from TCRdb's copy, which holds only in-frame ones; the method was immunoSEQ multiplex PCR. The sample holds about 93,000 clones, just under 80% seen once. The sample comprised PBMCs. The source of these receptors is a man younger than 40 in good health and CMV-seronegative.

The V gene is TRBV2, the J gene TRBJ1-5; no definite D call. The CDR3 spans 16 residues. V was shortened by 2 bases and J by 0 bases, with 11 bases between the two germline ends. Germline CDR1 SNHLY, CDR2 FYNNEI. CDR3 sequence: CASSEFAGNSNQPQHF. In nucleotides, the CDR3 is TGTGCCAGCAGTGAATTTGCAGGTAATAGCAATCAGCCCCAGCATTTT.

The CDR3: CASSQGSPGQGWAGELFF. In DNA form, the CDR3 reads TGTGCCAGCAGCCAAGGGAGCCCGGGACAGGGTTGGGCCGGGGAGCTGTTTTTT. This sequence joins TRBV4-2 and TRBJ2-2, with 9 positions matching TRBD1. V shed 1 base and J 6 bases; nucleotides not matched to a gene: 12. CDR1 LGHNA and CDR2 YNFKEQ come from the germline V gene. The CDR3 totals 18 residues.

The rearrangement links TRBV19 to TRBJ1-1, with D possibly TRBD1 on 5 matching bases. Looked up from germline, CDR1 is LNHDA and CDR2 is SQIVND (reference sequence). The CDR3 totals 13 residues. V shed 5 bases and J shed 6 bases, with 13 bases lying between them. CDR3 loop: CASSSGFDSEAFF. In DNA form, the CDR3 reads TGTGCCAGTAGTTCAGGGTTTGATTCTGAAGCTTTCTTT.

The chain couples TRBV5-4 to TRBJ1-6; D is undetermined. The ends were cut back, 0 bases at V and 7 bases at J, with 11 bases in the middle. CDR1 and CDR2 from the germline V gene are SGHNT and YYREEE (reference sequence). This CDR3 spans 15 amino acids. The CDR3 coding sequence is TGTGCCAGCAGCTTGGGAGTCGGTTCCAATTCACCCCTCCACTTT. This translates into CASSLGVGSNSPLHF.

This chain links TRBV28 with TRBJ1-2; D possibly corresponds to TRBD1 (6 bases). This CDR3 region has 11 residues. Germline V gene data show CDR1 as MDHEN and CDR2 as SYDVKM. V was clipped by 7 bases and J by 4 bases, with 7 bases between them. The CDR3 region is CASNRAYGYTF. As DNA, the CDR3 is TGTGCCAGCAACAGGGCCTATGGCTACACCTTC.

The V and J genes are TRBV6-5 and TRBJ1-5; D gene uncertain. Germline V gives CDR1 MNHEY, CDR2 SVGAGI. V gave up 4 bases and J gave up 5 bases, with 12 bases separating them. The CDR3 contains 14 residues. CDR3 sequence (DNA): TGTGCCAGCAGTTCCTACAAGCAGGATCAGCCCCAGCATTTT. This gives the protein CASSSYKQDQPQHF.

The CDR3 sequence is CASSLRTGATVRAFF. The CDR3 nucleotides read TGTGCCAGCAGCCTGAGGACAGGGGCCACCGTTCGAGCTTTCTTT. The V and J genes are TRBV14 and TRBJ1-1; 9 nucleotides agree with TRBD1. The CDR3 runs 15 residues. With 4 bases clipped from V and 10 bases from J, the junction kept 13 bases outside the gene matches. Per germline, CDR1 SGHDN and CDR2 FVKESK.

Here the CDR3 reads CASSFVAGYTF. CDR3 nucleotide sequence: TGTGCCAGCAGTTTCGTAGCGGGCTACACCTTC. The rearrangement uses TRBV2 and TRBJ1-2; no firm D call. Germline CDR1 reads SNHLY; CDR2 reads FYNNEI. V lost 5 bases and J lost 8, with 9 bases in between. This CDR3 comprises 11 residues.